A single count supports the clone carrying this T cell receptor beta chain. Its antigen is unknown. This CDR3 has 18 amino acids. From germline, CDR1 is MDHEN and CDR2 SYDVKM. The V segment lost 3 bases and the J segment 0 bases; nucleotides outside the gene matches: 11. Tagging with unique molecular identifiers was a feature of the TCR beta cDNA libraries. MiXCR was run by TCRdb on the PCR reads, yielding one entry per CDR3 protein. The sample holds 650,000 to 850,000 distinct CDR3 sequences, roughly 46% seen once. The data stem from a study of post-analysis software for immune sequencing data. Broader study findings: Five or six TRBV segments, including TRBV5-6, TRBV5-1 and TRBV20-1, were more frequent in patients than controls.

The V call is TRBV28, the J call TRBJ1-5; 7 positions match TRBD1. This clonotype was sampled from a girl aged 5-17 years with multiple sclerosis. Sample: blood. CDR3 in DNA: TGTGCCAGCAGTTTCCCCGAGACAGGGCCATATAGCAATCAGCCCCAGCATTTT. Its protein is CASSFPETGPYSNQPQHF.